This is a list of T cell receptor beta chains from one sample in a study of blood T cell repertoires in COVID-19. Profiling relied on immunoSEQ multiplex PCR, and the TCRdb table lists in-frame clones only, not all of them. The sample lists more than 130,000 clones; roughly 90% were seen once. The material sequenced was peripheral blood. These TCRs come from a middle-aged man with active or convalescent COVID-19. The CDR3 runs from the conserved cysteine through the conserved F or W. A D gene is named only where the DNA matches it firmly. Clone size is shown for a subset of rows, as once, few, many or a class of expanded clone.

>NA|TRBV5-1|NA|15|TRBJ1-6
CASSSGGRNNSPLHF
TGCGCCAGCAGCTCCGGCGGGCGGAATAATTCACCCCTCCACTTT
>NA|TRBV28|NA|15|TRBJ2-1
CASSPSGIAVFEQFF
TGTGCCAGCAGTCCCTCCGGGATCGCGGTTTTTGAGCAGTTCTTC
>NA|TRBV12-5|NA|13|TRBJ2-1
CASGLPLGNEQFF
TGTGCTAGTGGTCTCCCGCTCGGCAATGAGCAGTTCTTC
>NA|TRBV5-5|TRBD1|13|TRBJ1-2
CASSFWDRERYTF
TGTGCCAGCAGCTTTTGGGACAGGGAACGCTACACCTTC
>NA|TRBV29-1|TRBD1|15|TRBJ2-3
CSVVVGTASTDTQYF
TGCAGCGTCGTAGTGGGGACAGCCAGCACAGATACGCAGTATTTT
>NA|TRBV28|TRBD2|15|TRBJ2-7
CASSLSIGLAGEQYF
TGTGCCAGCAGTTTATCGATAGGGCTAGCGGGCGAGCAGTACTTC
>NA|TRBV28|NA|15|TRBJ1-6
CASSPPPPRDSPLHF
TGTGCCAGCAGTCCCCCGCCCCCTCGAGATTCACCCCTCCACTTT
>few|TRBV2|TRBD1|14|TRBJ1-6
CASSVAGGDSPLHF
TGTGCCAGCAGTGTGGCAGGGGGCGATTCACCCCTCCACTTT
>NA|TRBV10-3|NA|13|TRBJ1-6
CAISEQYNSPLHF
TGTGCCATCAGTGAACAGTATAATTCACCCCTCCACTTT
>NA|TRBV28|TRBD1|15|TRBJ1-4
CASSSHRGTNEKLFF
TGTGCCAGCAGTTCCCACAGGGGAACTAATGAAAAACTGTTTTTT
>NA|TRBV2|NA|15|TRBJ2-1
CASSVGVGSYNEQFF
TGTGCCAGCAGTGTGGGAGTGGGCTCCTACAATGAGCAGTTCTTC
>NA|TRBV30|NA|18|TRBJ2-3
CAWRGQRLRDLQVDTQYF
TGTGCCTGGAGAGGCCAGCGGTTACGTGATTTGCAGGTAGATACGCAGTATTTT
>once|TRBV27|NA|17|TRBJ2-6
CASSLSRTISRANVLTF
TGTGCCAGCAGTTTATCGAGGACAATCTCTCGGGCCAACGTCCTGACTTTC
>NA|TRBV29-1|TRBD2|14|TRBJ2-2
CSVVPGGGSGELFF
TGCAGCGTCGTCCCGGGGGGAGGATCCGGGGAGCTGTTTTTT
>NA|TRBV5-1|NA|15|TRBJ1-3
CASSLSVNSGNTIYF
TGCGCCAGCAGCTTGTCAGTTAACTCTGGAAACACCATATATTTT
>NA|TRBV24-1|TRBD2|17|TRBJ2-1
CATSDFRTSGRAYEQFF
TGTGCCACCAGTGATTTCCGTACTAGCGGGAGGGCCTATGAGCAGTTCTTC
>NA|TRBV7-2|NA|15|TRBJ2-1
CASSLYSGIYNEQFF
TGTGCCAGCAGCTTATATAGCGGAATCTACAATGAGCAGTTCTTC
>NA|TRBV19|TRBD2|14|TRBJ2-2
CASSTIAGAGELFF
TGTGCCAGTAGTACAATAGCGGGAGCCGGGGAGCTGTTTTTT
>NA|TRBV4-3|NA|15|TRBJ1-5
CASSQDSGGNQPQHF
TGCGCCAGCAGCCAAGACAGCGGGGGCAATCAGCCCCAGCATTTT
>NA|TRBV30|TRBD1|13|TRBJ2-7
CALYRGPSYEQYF
TGTGCCTTATACAGGGGTCCCTCCTACGAGCAGTACTTC
>NA|TRBV7-2|TRBD2|16|TRBJ2-2
CASSLGPAGPTGELFF
TGTGCCAGCAGCTTAGGGCCAGCGGGACCCACCGGGGAGCTGTTTTTT
>NA|TRBV7-6|NA|16|TRBJ1-1
CASSFGGEKPNTEAFF
TGTGCCAGCAGCTTCGGAGGGGAGAAACCAAACACTGAAGCTTTCTTT
>NA|TRBV3-1/TRBV3-2|TRBD1|15|TRBJ1-2
CASSHTGQGPRGYTF
TGTGCCAGCAGCCATACGGGACAGGGCCCCCGAGGCTACACCTTC
>NA|TRBV28|TRBD2|13|TRBJ2-1
CASLRSSGNEQFF
TGTGCCAGCCTTCGTTCTAGCGGCAATGAGCAGTTCTTC
>once|TRBV30|TRBD1|14|TRBJ2-7
CAWSVAGTGNEQYF
TGTGCCTGGAGCGTAGCCGGGACAGGGAACGAGCAGTACTTC
>NA|TRBV6-1|TRBD1|17|TRBJ1-6
CASSAVLEGQAKSPLHF
TGTGCCAGCAGTGCGGTCCTTGAGGGACAGGCTAAGTCACCCCTCCACTTT
>NA|TRBV27|TRBD1|15|TRBJ1-2
CASSSTWTGNYGYTF
TGTGCCAGCAGTTCCACTTGGACAGGGAACTATGGCTACACCTTC
>NA|TRBV6-7|NA|17|TRBJ1-3
CASSYSDRTDSGNTIYF
TGTGCCAGCAGTTACTCCGACAGGACCGACTCTGGAAACACCATATATTTT
>NA|TRBV6-5|TRBD2|15|TRBJ2-1
CASSPMGLARNEQFF
TGTGCCAGCAGTCCGATGGGACTAGCGCGAAATGAGCAGTTCTTC
>NA|TRBV27|TRBD2|18|TRBJ2-3
CASSLSSGGRGAQDTQYF
TGTGCCAGCAGTTTATCCTCTGGCGGGAGAGGGGCACAAGATACGCAGTATTTT
>few|TRBV27|TRBD1|16|TRBJ1-2
CASSFLYRDRGRGYTF
TGTGCCAGCAGTTTCCTATACCGGGACAGGGGCCGGGGCTACACCTTC
>NA|TRBV19|NA|13|TRBJ1-2
CASSPQDYYGYTF
TGTGCCAGTAGTCCCCAGGACTACTATGGCTACACCTTC
>few|TRBV10-3|NA|13|TRBJ1-1
CAISAGLNTEAFF
TGTGCCATCAGTGCAGGGCTGAACACTGAAGCTTTCTTT
>NA|TRBV7-6|NA|15|TRBJ2-1
CASSLSDRTRDEQFF
TGTGCCAGCAGCTTATCGGACAGAACCCGCGATGAGCAGTTCTTC
>NA|TRBV29-1|NA|13|TRBJ1-2
CSVTLGGNYGYTF
TGCAGCGTTACCCTCGGGGGAAACTATGGCTACACCTTC
>few|TRBV5-1|NA|15|TRBJ2-7
CASSLGGAGRNEQYF
TGCGCCAGCAGCTTGGGAGGGGCGGGAAGGAACGAGCAGTACTTC
>few|TRBV5-1|NA|16|TRBJ1-1
CASSVERGQLNTEAFF
TGCGCCAGCAGCGTGGAGAGAGGACAGCTAAACACTGAAGCTTTCTTT
>NA|TRBV29-1|TRBD1|13|TRBJ1-5
CSAGTGVGQPQHF
TGCAGCGCCGGGACAGGGGTGGGTCAGCCCCAGCATTTT
>NA|TRBV7-9|NA|12|TRBJ1-5
CASSSGDQPQHF
TGTGCCAGCAGCTCTGGAGATCAGCCCCAGCATTTT
>NA|TRBV7-9|NA|12|TRBJ2-5
CASSLAAETQYF
TGTGCCAGCAGCTTAGCGGCAGAGACCCAGTACTTC
>NA|TRBV3-1/TRBV3-2|NA|14|TRBJ2-5
CASSHSTGSETQYF
TGTGCCAGCAGCCATTCTACAGGTTCCGAGACCCAGTACTTC
>NA|TRBV20-1|NA|14|TRBJ1-2
CSASFLLRDYGYTF
TGCAGTGCTAGTTTCTTGTTGAGGGACTATGGCTACACCTTC
>NA|TRBV9|NA|17|TRBJ1-1
CASSVREGGPTNTEAFF
TGTGCCAGCAGCGTACGGGAGGGGGGTCCCACGAACACTGAAGCTTTCTTT
>once|TRBV3-1/TRBV3-2|TRBD1|13|TRBJ1-1
CAASGQGYTEAFF
TGTGCCGCTTCAGGACAGGGGTATACTGAAGCTTTCTTT
>NA|TRBV5-1|TRBD1|15|TRBJ2-2
CASSWTGMNTGELFF
TGCGCCAGCAGCTGGACAGGGATGAACACCGGGGAGCTGTTTTTT
>NA|TRBV19|NA|13|TRBJ2-5
CASSGGRQETQYF
TGTGCCAGTAGTGGAGGCAGGCAAGAGACCCAGTACTTC
>NA|TRBV2|NA|11|TRBJ1-2
CAWTGRYGYTF
TGTGCCTGGACGGGGAGATATGGCTACACCTTC
>once|TRBV10-1|TRBD2|14|TRBJ2-3
CANATSGSTDTQYF
TGCGCCAATGCGACTAGCGGTAGCACAGATACGCAGTATTTT
>NA|TRBV2|NA|13|TRBJ1-1
CASSEYGNTEAFF
TGTGCCAGCAGTGAATACGGGAACACTGAAGCTTTCTTT
>once|TRBV7-6|NA|15|TRBJ2-1
CASSLTLASYNEQFF
TGTGCCAGCAGTTTAACACTAGCTTCCTACAATGAGCAGTTCTTC
>NA|TRBV2|TRBD1|16|TRBJ1-1
CASTLLGQGPNTEAFF
TGTGCCAGCACCCTCTTGGGACAGGGACCGAACACTGAAGCTTTCTTT
>once|TRBV6-2/TRBV6-3|TRBD2|16|TRBJ2-7
CASSSHRTSATKEQYF
TGTGCCAGCAGTTCTCATCGGACTAGCGCAACGAAGGAGCAGTACTTC
>NA|TRBV4-3|TRBD2|18|TRBJ2-5
CASSQDGAGGLRRETQYF
TGCGCCAGCAGCCAAGATGGAGCGGGAGGGTTAAGGAGGGAGACCCAGTACTTC
>NA|TRBV12-2|NA|19|TRBJ2-1
CASRTTGVSGRAPYNEQFF
TGTGCAAGTCGCACAACGGGGGTTAGCGGGAGGGCCCCCTACAATGAGCAGTTCTTC
>NA|TRBV21-1|NA|16|TRBJ2-1
CASSKEYKRAGAEQFF
TGTGCCAGCAGCAAAGAATATAAACGAGCGGGAGCTGAGCAGTTCTTC
>NA|TRBV24-1|TRBD2|15|TRBJ2-5
CATSDVGLAEETQYF
TGTGCCACCAGTGACGTGGGACTAGCGGAAGAGACCCAGTACTTC